The 27 T cell receptor beta chains below come from one sample, sequenced in a study of cytomegalovirus exposure and HLA in healthy donors. Primers for the PCR totalled 60 Vbeta and 13 Jbeta. Sequenced by immunoSEQ multiplex PCR; TCRdb stores in-frame clones only, minus some. The sample has about 130,000 clones; around 70% are singletons. Sequencing used PBMCs. Receptors were obtained from a man aged 25-45 years in good health and CMV-seronegative.

The chain employs TRBV6-1 and TRBJ1-2; D is unresolved. The V gene lost 9 bases and the J gene lost 7 bases, with 12 bases spanning the gap. There are 11 residues in the CDR3. Looked up from germline, CDR1 is MNHNS and CDR2 is SASEGT. Here the CDR3 reads CASREGSGYTF. In nucleotides, the CDR3 is TGTGCCAGTCGGGAGGGTAGTGGCTACACCTTC.

The chain is built from TRBV10-3 and TRBJ1-3; D is undetermined. Trimming shortened V by 6 bases and J by 0 bases, and 18 bases separated the two germline ends. There are 17 residues in the CDR3. The germline CDR1 and CDR2 sequences are ENHRY and SYGVKD. The CDR3 sequence is CAIRRPPSRGSGNTIYF. DNA of the CDR3: TGTGCCATCAGGCGCCCGCCTTCCCGGGGCTCTGGAAACACCATATATTTT.

The chain is built from TRBV27 and TRBJ1-1, with TRBD1 matching over 9 bases. Germline assignment: CDR1 MNHEY and CDR2 SMNVEV (reference sequence). The length of the CDR3 is 16 residues. After removal of 3 bases from V and 4 bases from J, the junction contained 9 bases not matched to a gene. The CDR3 coding sequence is TGTGCCAGCAGTTTGCCCCCGGGACAGGGTCGCACTGAAGCTTTCTTT. This gives the protein CASSLPPGQGRTEAFF.

This clone was observed a single time. J is TRBJ2-1 and V is TRBV4-2; 10 positions match TRBD2. J lost 5 bases, V lost 5 bases, and 0 bases had no gene match. This CDR3 region has 13 residues. Germline CDR1 reads LGHNA; CDR2 reads YNFKEQ. DNA for the CDR3: TGTGCCAGCAGCGGACTAGCGGACAATGAGCAGTTCTTC. Protein: CASSGLADNEQFF.

The rearrangement joins TRBV6-5 to TRBJ1-2; perhaps TRBD1 as D (5 bases). The V gene lost 2 bases and the J gene lost 0 bases, with 10 bases spanning the gap. CDR3 length: 15 residues. Germline-derived CDR1 and CDR2 are MNHEY and SVGAGI. The chain's CDR3 is CASSYGGAANYGYTF. Written as DNA, the CDR3 is TGTGCCAGCAGTTACGGCGGGGCAGCTAACTATGGCTACACCTTC.

The V gene is TRBV5-4, the J gene TRBJ1-5; the match to TRBD1 covers 12 bases. The CDR3 consists of 20 residues. Germline V CDR1 and CDR2: SGHNT, YYREEE (reference sequence). Losses at the gene ends were 5 bases for V and 0 bases for J; bases not matched to a gene: 15. In DNA, the CDR3 is TGTGCCAGCAGACGAATCGGGACAGGGGGCCTAGGGTGTAGCAATCAGCCCCAGCATTTT. Its protein product is CASRRIGTGGLGCSNQPQHF.

This clone has a handful of counts. This chain links TRBV2 with TRBJ1-6; TRBD1 matches 12 bases. V lost 5 bases to trimming and J lost 6 bases; unmatched junction nucleotides: 5. CDR1 and CDR2 from the germline V gene are SNHLY and FYNNEI. This CDR3 contains 16 residues. The CDR3 sequence is CASSSGQGAGNSPLHF. The CDR3 region has the DNA TGTGCCAGCAGTTCGGGACAGGGGGCCGGTAATTCACCCCTCCACTTT.

This chain joins TRBV5-6 and TRBJ2-2; D might be TRBD2 (6 bases). Trimming cost V 2 bases and J 1 base, with 9 bases left between them. The CDR3 extends over 15 amino acids. Per the germline V gene, CDR1 is SGHDT and CDR2 is YYEEEE. The CDR3 reads CASSFQAGNTGELFF. CDR3 nucleotide sequence: TGTGCCAGCAGCTTTCAAGCGGGGAACACCGGGGAGCTGTTTTTT.

The genes are TRBV7-9 and TRBJ1-1; D is possibly TRBD1 (6 bases). The CDR3 is made up of 15 amino acids. V shed 4 bases and J shed 2 bases, with 14 bases lying between them. Germline lookup yields CDR1 SEHNR and CDR2 FQNEAQ (reference sequence). The CDR3 sequence: CASSWGGVKNTEAFF. Written as DNA, the CDR3 is TGTGCCAGCAGCTGGGGGGGCGTTAAAAACACTGAAGCTTTCTTT.

This clone was detected only once. The V and J genes are TRBV28 and TRBJ2-3; D possibly corresponds to TRBD2 (5 bases). The V end lost 7 bases, the J end lost 3 bases, and 8 bases lay between the germline ends. The length of the CDR3 is 12 residues. The germline V gene encodes CDR1 MDHEN and CDR2 SYDVKM. The CDR3 DNA follows: TGTGCCAGCAAATCGGGGACAGATACGCAGTATTTT. Translation gives CASKSGTDTQYF.

The chain couples TRBV28 to TRBJ2-7, with TRBD1 matching 12 bases. The CDR3 is 13 amino acids. CDR1 and CDR2 from the germline V gene are MDHEN and SYDVKM. The trim removed 3 bases at V and 12 bases at J, leaving 6 bases unmatched. In DNA form, the CDR3 reads TGTGCCAGCAGTTTGGGACAGGGGGCGCATCTGTACTTC. Encoded protein: CASSLGQGAHLYF.

The chain joins TRBV4-1 to TRBJ2-3, with TRBD2 matching 9 bases. With 0 bases clipped from V and 4 bases from J, the junction kept 8 bases outside the gene matches. This CDR3 is built from 17 residues. Germline loops: CDR1 MGHRA, CDR2 YSYEKL. CDR3 nucleotides: TGCGCCAGCAGCCAAGAGGCCTTAGCGGGAGTACCAGATACGCAGTATTTT. Its translation is CASSQEALAGVPDTQYF.

The V call is TRBV28, the J call TRBJ2-2; TRBD2 aligns across 8 bases. Trimming at V came to 4 bases and at J to 2 bases, leaving 15 bases not matched to a gene. Germline loops: CDR1 MDHEN, CDR2 SYDVKM. The CDR3 extends over 19 amino acids. CDR3 region: CASSSGAGGSIVNTGELFF. The DNA of the CDR3 is TGTGCCAGCAGTTCCGGCGCGGGGGGCTCGATCGTCAACACCGGGGAGCTGTTTTTT.

The J gene is TRBJ1-5, the V gene TRBV2, with a tentative D call TRBD1 (6 bases). Trimming removed 3 bases at V and 11 bases at J, with 20 bases between. The CDR3 length is 15 residues. Germline CDR1 and CDR2: SNHLY and FYNNEI. The CDR3 is CASSDGQGGGGAQHF. In nucleotides, the CDR3 is TGTGCCAGCAGTGATGGTCAGGGAGGGGGGGGAGCCCAGCATTTT. Full variable domain (remainder filled in from reference TRBV2 and TRBJ1-5): EPEVTQTPSHQVTQMGQEVILRCVPISNHLYFYWYRQILGQKVEFLVSFYNNEISEKSEIFDDQFSVERPDGSNFTLKIRSTKLEDSAMYFCASSDGQGGGGAQHFGDGTRLSIL.

The chain carries TRBV15 and TRBJ2-6; D is undetermined. There are 12 residues in the CDR3. V lost 9 bases and J 1 base, leaving 4 bases between the germline ends. Germline V gene sequence: CDR1 LNHNV, CDR2 YYDKDF (reference sequence). In DNA, the CDR3 is TGTGCCACTCATTCTGGGGCCAACGTCCTGACTTTC. Translating gives CATHSGANVLTF.

The gene calls are TRBV7-9 and TRBJ2-7, with TRBD1 matching over 9 bases. Unmatched junction bases numbered 7, after V lost 1 base and J lost 3 bases. CDR1 is SEHNR and CDR2 is FQNEAQ in the germline V gene (reference sequence). CDR3 length: 16 residues. The CDR3 bases are TGTGCCAGCAGCTTAGTGGCCGACAGGGGGAACTACGAGCAGTACTTC. Protein: CASSLVADRGNYEQYF.

V usage is TRBV6-5 and J usage is TRBJ1-2; perhaps TRBD1 as D (5 bases). Germline CDR1 MNHEY, CDR2 SVGAGI. The V gene lost 6 bases and the J gene lost 6 bases, with 20 bases spanning the gap. The CDR3 extends over 15 amino acids. CDR3 region: CASSDPTRARDGYTF. In DNA, the CDR3 is TGTGCCAGCAGCGACCCGACCAGGGCTCGAGATGGCTACACCTTC.

The rearrangement links TRBV7-3 to TRBJ2-1; tentatively, D is TRBD2 (5 bases). Germline V gives CDR1 SGHTA, CDR2 FQGTGA. The V end was cut by 5 bases, the J end by 8 bases, with 25 bases between. The CDR3 consists of 17 residues. CDR3 coding DNA: TGTGCCAGCAGCAAAAACAACAGAGGGCCCCGTGCGGATGAGCAGTTCTTC. As protein: CASSKNNRGPRADEQFF. Variable domain in full (rest from reference TRBV7-3 and TRBJ2-1): GAGVSQTPSNKVTEKGKYVELRCDPISGHTALYWYRQSLGQGPEFLIYFQGTGAADDSGLPNDRFFAVRPEGSVSTLKIQRTERGDSAVYLCASSKNNRGPRADEQFFGPGTRLTVL.

This clone was picked up a small number of times. The V and J genes are TRBV5-5 and TRBJ2-1; 8 bases are shared with TRBD1. This CDR3 contains 16 residues. V trimming: 4 bases; J trimming: 5 bases; junction bases outside the gene matches: 11. Germline values: CDR1 SGHKS, CDR2 YYEKEE (reference sequence). CDR3 DNA: TGTGCCAGCAGCGCTAACCCGGGACAGGCAAACAATGAGCAGTTCTTC. This encodes CASSANPGQANNEQFF.

The CDR3 here is CASGPSGANVLTF. The CDR3 nucleotides read TGTGCCAGCGGGCCCTCTGGGGCCAACGTCCTGACTTTC. The rearrangement joins TRBV7-6 to TRBJ2-6, with unresolved D. Germline values: CDR1 SGHVS, CDR2 FNYEAQ. Trimming cost V 8 bases and J 0 bases, with 5 bases left between them. The CDR3 length is 13 residues.

V and J are TRBV6-6 and TRBJ2-6; D perhaps matches TRBD1 (5 bases). The CDR3 runs 16 residues. Deletions cut 6 bases from V and 4 bases from J, with 16 bases between. CDR1 and CDR2 from the germline V gene are MNHNY and SVGAGI (reference sequence). The CDR3 nucleotides are TGTGCCAGCAGCCGACCGACAGCCTTGGGGGCCAACGTCCTGACTTTC. Amino acids: CASSRPTALGANVLTF.

The rearrangement uses TRBV10-1 and TRBJ2-1, with 7 positions matching TRBD2. V lost 3 bases, J lost 6 bases, and 5 bases stayed unmatched. Germline V gives CDR1 WNHNN, CDR2 SYGVQD (reference sequence). The CDR3 consists of 14 residues. This chain's CDR3 is CASSESTSTNEQFF. In nucleotides, the CDR3 is TGCGCCAGCAGTGAATCGACTAGCACCAATGAGCAGTTCTTC.

The chain links TRBV7-2 to TRBJ2-7, with unresolved D. The CDR3 has 15 residues. Germline V lookup: CDR1 SGHTA, CDR2 FQGNSA. V dropped 1 base and J dropped 0 bases, with 10 bases sitting between them. The CDR3 loop is CASSLGQRSSYEQYF. CDR3 bases: TGTGCCAGCAGCTTAGGGCAGAGGAGCTCCTACGAGCAGTACTTC. Filled out from reference TRBV7-2 and TRBJ2-7, the complete variable domain reads GAGVSQSPSNKVTEKGKDVELRCDPISGHTALYWYRQSLGQGLEFLIYFQGNSAPDKSGLPSDRFSAERTGGSVSTLTIQRTQQEDSAVYLCASSLGQRSSYEQYFGPGTRLTVT.

This sequence joins TRBV19 and TRBJ1-1; tentatively, D is TRBD1 (6 bases). Deletions cut 5 bases from V and 3 bases from J, with 10 bases between. The V gene's germline CDR1 is LNHDA and CDR2 SQIVND (reference sequence). The CDR3 length is 13 residues. CDR3 in amino acids: CASSGQLDTEAFF. In DNA form, the CDR3 reads TGTGCCAGTAGTGGACAGTTGGACACTGAAGCTTTCTTT.

This chain joins TRBV2 and TRBJ2-5, with D perhaps TRBD2 (6 bases). Germline CDR1 and CDR2: SNHLY and FYNNEI. The CDR3 covers 15 residues. V was pared by 1 base and J by 5 bases, with 14 bases between. The DNA of the CDR3 is TGTGCCAGCAGTGAAGAGGCGGGGAGTGGGGAGACCCAGTACTTC. Translation: CASSEEAGSGETQYF.

The V and J genes are TRBV7-2 and TRBJ1-5; 8 bases are a match to TRBD1. The junction had 5 bases not matched to a gene; V was cut back by 5 bases and J by 2 bases. Germline CDR1 reads SGHTA; CDR2 reads FQGNSA. The CDR3 length is 15 residues. This CDR3 reads CASSRGQAGNQPQHF. The CDR3 DNA reads as TGTGCCAGCAGCCGGGGACAGGCTGGCAATCAGCCCCAGCATTTT.

This clone has just a few counts. This sequence joins TRBV9 and TRBJ2-7; 9 bases fit TRBD1. V shed 3 bases and J 5 bases; nucleotides not matched to a gene: 6. Germline V gives CDR1 SGDLS, CDR2 YYNGEE. The CDR3 is 14 amino acids. The CDR3 loop reads CASSAGQGLDEQYF. The CDR3 nucleotides are TGTGCCAGCAGCGCCGGACAGGGGCTAGACGAGCAGTACTTC.